The T cell receptor beta chain described here comes from a study of CD4 T cells in relation to SARS-CoV-2 and coronaviruses. In its sample, this clone was seen a few times. The antigen is unknown. Study outcomes and limitations: Monoreactive clones expanded significantly more to SARS-CoV-2 than crossreactive clones did.

The CDR3 is 12 residues long. The V gene lost 5 bases and the J gene lost 6 bases, with 8 bases spanning the gap. The V gene's germline CDR1 is LNHDA and CDR2 SQIVND (reference sequence). Naive or memory CD4+ cells were cultured 1:1 with T cell-depleted PBMCs plus CEF. Naive and memory CD4+ T cells were cultured with CEF, then survey-sequenced. Clones were sequenced by immunoSEQ multiplex PCR, and TCRdb holds only the in-frame ones, with some missing. Of about 41,000 clones in the sample, nearly 85% were seen once. The genes are TRBV19 and TRBJ1-5; D gene unclear. Sequencing was carried out using naive CD4+ T cells from PBMCs, cultured in vitro. As for subset: naive CD4+ T cells isolated by negative enrichment. This TCR came from an adult with COVID-19. The CDR3 loop is CASSSWGQPQHF. CDR3 in DNA: TGTGCCAGTAGTTCTTGGGGTCAGCCCCAGCATTTT.